This passage covers 5 T cell receptor beta chains from one sample sequenced in a study of T cells in Graves' hyperthyroidism and ophthalmopathy (dated by TCRdb to the late 2010s). The library was obtained by multiplex PCR. This sample was sequenced with an Illumina HiSeq 2000. Amplification of TCR beta CDR3 regions was carried out from RNA transcripts. The first round of RT-PCR for the TCR CDR3 was performed with the HTBI primer set and the Qiagen OneStep RT-PCR kit. TCRdb took the public reads, trimmed them with fastp at Q25, ran MiXCR for clone calling and kept in-frame beta chains. When rows share a CDR3 protein, they turn into one entry using the most common DNA and genes. Counted in this sample were roughly 530,000 distinct CDR3 sequences; 17% of them appeared once. 15% to 20% of the sample rests with the top ten. The sequenced sample was blood. The receptors originated from a woman between 18 and 29 years old with Graves' ophthalmopathy.

The chain has TRBV24-1 and TRBJ2-2; D is unresolved. Between the trimmed V and J ends, which lost 1 base and 0 bases, there was a span of 8 bases. Per germline, CDR1 KGHDR and CDR2 SFDVKD. The CDR3 has 16 residues. CDR3 DNA sequence: TGTGCCACCAGTGATTTACAGATAACGAACACCGGGGAGCTGTTTTTT. It yields the protein CATSDLQITNTGELFF.

Only a few counts were recorded for this clonotype. V is TRBV27 and J is TRBJ1-1; possibly TRBD1 for D (5 bases). The CDR3 loop spans 15 amino acids. V was pared by 2 bases and J by 1 base, with 11 bases between. CDR1 is MNHEY and CDR2 is SMNVEV in the germline V gene (reference sequence). CDR3 sequence (DNA): TGTGCCAGCAGTTTACAAGGAGGGGCGAACACTGAAGCTTTCTTT. It specifies CASSLQGGANTEAFF.

A few counts support this clonotype. V usage is TRBV4-1 and J usage is TRBJ1-5; unclear D gene. The CDR3 loop spans 16 amino acids. Germline V gene lookup returns CDR1 MGHRA and CDR2 YSYEKL. V was trimmed by 1 base and J by 0 bases, leaving 10 bases between them. The CDR3 DNA reads TGCGCCAGCAGCCAAGCAGGCGGAGATAGCAATCAGCCCCAGCATTTT. Translated: CASSQAGGDSNQPQHF.

The chain uses TRBV20-1 and TRBJ2-2; D assignment may be TRBD1 or TRBD2 (5 bases each). The V gene's germline CDR1 is DFQATT and CDR2 SNEGSKA (reference sequence). The CDR3 totals 12 residues. V was pared by 1 base and J by 5 bases, with 5 bases between. The CDR3 is CSARGGTGELFF. DNA of the CDR3: TGCAGTGCTAGAGGGGGGACCGGGGAGCTGTTTTTT.

CDR3 residues: CASSSHRGGTDTQYF. The CDR3 bases are TGTGCCAGCAGCTCCCACAGGGGGGGCACAGATACGCAGTATTTT. The chain carries TRBV7-9 and TRBJ2-3; TRBD1 matches at 8 bases. The CDR3 has 15 residues. V was pared by 4 bases and J by 1 base, with 4 bases of the junction left unmatched. Germline V CDR1 and CDR2: SEHNR, FQNEAQ (reference sequence).